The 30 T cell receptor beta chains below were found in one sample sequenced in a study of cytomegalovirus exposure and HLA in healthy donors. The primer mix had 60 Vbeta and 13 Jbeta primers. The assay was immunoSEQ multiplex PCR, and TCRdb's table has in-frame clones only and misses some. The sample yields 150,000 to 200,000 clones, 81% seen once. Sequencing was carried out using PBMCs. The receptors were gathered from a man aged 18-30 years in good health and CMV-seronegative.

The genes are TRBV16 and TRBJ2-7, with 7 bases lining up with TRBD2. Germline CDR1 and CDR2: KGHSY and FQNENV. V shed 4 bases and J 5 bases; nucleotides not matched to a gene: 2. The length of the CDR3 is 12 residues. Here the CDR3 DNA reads TGTGCCAGCAGCCTGGGGAGGGACGAGCAGTACTTC. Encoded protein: CASSLGRDEQYF.

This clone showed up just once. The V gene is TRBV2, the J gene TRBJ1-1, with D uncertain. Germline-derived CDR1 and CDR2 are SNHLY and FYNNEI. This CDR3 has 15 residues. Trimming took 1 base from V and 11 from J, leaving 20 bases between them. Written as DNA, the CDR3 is TGTGCCAGCAGTGAAGAGTCCCTTGGGAGGGCGGGGGCTTTCTTT. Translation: CASSEESLGRAGAFF.

CDR3 DNA sequence: TGTGCCAGCAGTGGGACAGGGGAGCAGGAGACCCAGTACTTC. It specifies CASSGTGEQETQYF. This chain connects TRBV28 to TRBJ2-5; 10 bases align to TRBD1. The germline V gene encodes CDR1 MDHEN and CDR2 SYDVKM. The CDR3 contains 14 residues. The V gene end was trimmed by 5 bases and the J gene end by 5 bases; junction bases not matched to a gene: 5.

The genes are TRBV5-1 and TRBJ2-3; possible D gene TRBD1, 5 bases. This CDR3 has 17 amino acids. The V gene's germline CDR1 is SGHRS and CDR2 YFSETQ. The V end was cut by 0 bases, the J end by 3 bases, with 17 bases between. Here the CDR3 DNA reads TGCGCCAGCAGCTTGGTTTCTACAGGTGGTGGGACAGATACGCAGTATTTT. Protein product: CASSLVSTGGGTDTQYF.

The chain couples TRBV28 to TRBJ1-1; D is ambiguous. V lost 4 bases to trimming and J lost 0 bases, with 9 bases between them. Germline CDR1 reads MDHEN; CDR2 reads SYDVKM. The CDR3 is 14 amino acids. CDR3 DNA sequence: TGTGCCAGCAGTTCGACAACCATGAACACTGAAGCTTTCTTT. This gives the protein CASSSTTMNTEAFF.

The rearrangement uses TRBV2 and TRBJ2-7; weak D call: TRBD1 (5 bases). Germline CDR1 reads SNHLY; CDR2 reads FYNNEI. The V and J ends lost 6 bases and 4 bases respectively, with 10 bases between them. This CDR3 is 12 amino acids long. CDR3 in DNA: TGTGCCAGCAGAGGGGTAGTGTACGAGCAGTACTTC. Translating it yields CASRGVVYEQYF.

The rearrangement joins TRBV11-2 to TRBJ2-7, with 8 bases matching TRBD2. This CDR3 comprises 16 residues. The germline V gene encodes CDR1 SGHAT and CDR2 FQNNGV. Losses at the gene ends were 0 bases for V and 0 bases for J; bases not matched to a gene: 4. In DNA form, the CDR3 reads TGTGCCAGCAGCTTAGACGGCGGGGGGTCCTCCTACGAGCAGTACTTC. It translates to CASSLDGGGSSYEQYF.

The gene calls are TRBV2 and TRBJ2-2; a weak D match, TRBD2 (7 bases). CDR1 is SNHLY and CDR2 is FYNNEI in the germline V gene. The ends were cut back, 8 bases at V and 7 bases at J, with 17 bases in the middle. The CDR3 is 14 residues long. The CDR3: CASQWGGLGGELFF. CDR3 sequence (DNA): TGTGCCAGCCAGTGGGGGGGCTTAGGCGGGGAGCTGTTTTTT.

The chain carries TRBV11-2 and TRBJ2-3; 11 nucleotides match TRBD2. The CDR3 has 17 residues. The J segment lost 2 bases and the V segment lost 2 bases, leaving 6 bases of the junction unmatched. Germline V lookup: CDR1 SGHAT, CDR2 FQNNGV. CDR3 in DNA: TGTGCCAGCAGCTTATCCCCTAGCGGGGGGCTCACAGATACGCAGTATTTT. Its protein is CASSLSPSGGLTDTQYF. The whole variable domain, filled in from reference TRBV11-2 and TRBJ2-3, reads EAGVAQSPRYKIIEKRQSVAFWCNPISGHATLYWYQQILGQGPKLLIQFQNNGVVDDSQLPKDRFSAERLKGVDSTLKIQPAKLEDSAVYLCASSLSPSGGLTDTQYFGPGTRLTVL.

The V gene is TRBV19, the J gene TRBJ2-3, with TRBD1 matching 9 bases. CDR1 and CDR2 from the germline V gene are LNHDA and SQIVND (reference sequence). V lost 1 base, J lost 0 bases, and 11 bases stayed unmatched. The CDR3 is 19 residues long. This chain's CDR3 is CASSIAFWRGTGSTDTQYF. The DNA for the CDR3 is TGTGCCAGTAGTATAGCCTTTTGGAGGGGGACAGGGAGCACAGATACGCAGTATTTT.

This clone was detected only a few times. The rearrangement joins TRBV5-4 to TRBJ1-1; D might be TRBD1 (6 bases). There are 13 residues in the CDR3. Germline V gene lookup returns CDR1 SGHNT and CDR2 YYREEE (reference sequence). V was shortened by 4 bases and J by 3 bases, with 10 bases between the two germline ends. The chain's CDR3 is CASSQQGYTEAFF. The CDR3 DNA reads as TGTGCCAGCAGCCAACAGGGATACACTGAAGCTTTCTTT.

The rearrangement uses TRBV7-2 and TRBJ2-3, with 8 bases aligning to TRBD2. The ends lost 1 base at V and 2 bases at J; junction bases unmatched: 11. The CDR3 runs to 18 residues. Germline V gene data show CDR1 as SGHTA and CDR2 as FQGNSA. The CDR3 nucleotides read TGTGCCAGCAGCTTAGGTCCCCCGGGACTAGAGTCCACAGATACGCAGTATTTT. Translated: CASSLGPPGLESTDTQYF.

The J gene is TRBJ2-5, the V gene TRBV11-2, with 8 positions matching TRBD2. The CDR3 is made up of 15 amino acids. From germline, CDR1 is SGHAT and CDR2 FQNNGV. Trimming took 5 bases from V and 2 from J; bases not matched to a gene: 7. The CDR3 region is CASSPGGFAQETQYF. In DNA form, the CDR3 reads TGTGCCAGCAGCCCGGGGGGGTTCGCTCAAGAGACCCAGTACTTC.

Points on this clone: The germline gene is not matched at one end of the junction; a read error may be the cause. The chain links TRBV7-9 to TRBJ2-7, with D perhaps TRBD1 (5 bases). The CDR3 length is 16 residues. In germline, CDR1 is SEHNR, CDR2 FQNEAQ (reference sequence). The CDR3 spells CSSSFDTGAFGYEQYF. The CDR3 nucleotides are TGTTCCAGCAGCTTTGATACAGGCGCCTTCGGCTACGAGCAGTACTTC.

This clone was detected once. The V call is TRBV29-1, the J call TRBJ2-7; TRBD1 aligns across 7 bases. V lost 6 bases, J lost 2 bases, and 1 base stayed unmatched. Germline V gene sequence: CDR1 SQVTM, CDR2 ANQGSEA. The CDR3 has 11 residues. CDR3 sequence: CSVQGAYEQYF. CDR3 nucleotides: TGCAGCGTGCAGGGGGCCTACGAGCAGTACTTC.

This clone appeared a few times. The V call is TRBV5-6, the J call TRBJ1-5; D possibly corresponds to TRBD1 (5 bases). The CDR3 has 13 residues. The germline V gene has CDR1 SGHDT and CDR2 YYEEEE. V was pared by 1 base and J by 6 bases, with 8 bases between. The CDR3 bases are TGTGCCAGCAGCTTGCAGGGATCTCAGCCCCAGCATTTT. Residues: CASSLQGSQPQHF.

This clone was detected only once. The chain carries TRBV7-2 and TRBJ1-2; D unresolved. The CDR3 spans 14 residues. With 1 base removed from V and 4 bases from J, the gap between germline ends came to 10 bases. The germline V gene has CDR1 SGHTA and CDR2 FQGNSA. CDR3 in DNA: TGTGCCAGCAGCTTAGGGGGAGGCTTCTATGGCTACACCTTC. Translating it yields CASSLGGGFYGYTF.

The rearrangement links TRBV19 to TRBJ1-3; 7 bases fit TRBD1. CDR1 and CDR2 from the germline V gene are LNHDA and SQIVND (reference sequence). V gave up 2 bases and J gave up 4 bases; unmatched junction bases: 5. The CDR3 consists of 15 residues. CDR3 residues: CASSINGQAGNTIYF. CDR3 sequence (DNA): TGTGCCAGTAGTATAAATGGACAGGCGGGAAACACCATATATTTT.

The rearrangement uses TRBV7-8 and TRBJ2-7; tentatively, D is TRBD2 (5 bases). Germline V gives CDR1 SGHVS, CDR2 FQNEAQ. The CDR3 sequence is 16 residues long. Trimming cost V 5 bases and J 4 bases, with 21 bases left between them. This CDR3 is CASSLYDRAAVYEQYF. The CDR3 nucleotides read TGTGCCAGCAGCCTATACGACCGAGCGGCGGTGTACGAGCAGTACTTC.

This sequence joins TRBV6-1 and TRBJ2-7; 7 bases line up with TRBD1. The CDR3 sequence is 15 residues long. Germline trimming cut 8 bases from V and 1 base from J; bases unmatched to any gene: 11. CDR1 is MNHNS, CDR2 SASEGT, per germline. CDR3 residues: CASGALGQWSYEQYF. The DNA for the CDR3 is TGTGCCAGCGGCGCCCTGGGACAGTGGTCCTACGAGCAGTACTTC.

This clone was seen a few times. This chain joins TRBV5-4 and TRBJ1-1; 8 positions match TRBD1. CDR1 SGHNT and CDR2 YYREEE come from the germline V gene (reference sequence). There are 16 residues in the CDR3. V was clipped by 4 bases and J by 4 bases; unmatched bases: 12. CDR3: CASSRGEQGVFTEAFF. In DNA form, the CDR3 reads TGTGCCAGCAGCAGAGGGGAACAGGGGGTCTTCACTGAAGCTTTCTTT.

The CDR3, as DNA: TGTGCCATCAGTGAGGGGCTAGCGCAAGAGACCCAGTACTTC. Its protein is CAISEGLAQETQYF. The rearrangement links TRBV10-3 to TRBJ2-5, with D possibly being TRBD2 (6 bases). The CDR3 has 14 residues. Germline V gives CDR1 ENHRY, CDR2 SYGVKD. Trimming took off 2 bases at V and 2 bases at J, with 9 bases between the two ends.

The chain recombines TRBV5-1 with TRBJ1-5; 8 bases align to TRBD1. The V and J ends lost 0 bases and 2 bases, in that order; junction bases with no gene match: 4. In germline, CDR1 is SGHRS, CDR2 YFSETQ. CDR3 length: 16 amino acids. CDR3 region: CASSLGPTGGNQPQHF. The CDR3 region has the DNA TGCGCCAGCAGCTTGGGTCCGACAGGGGGCAATCAGCCCCAGCATTTT.

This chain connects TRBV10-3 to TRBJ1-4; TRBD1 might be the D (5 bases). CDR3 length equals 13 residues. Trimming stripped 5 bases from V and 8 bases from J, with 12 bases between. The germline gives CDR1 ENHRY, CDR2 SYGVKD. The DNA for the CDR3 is TGTGCCATCAGTTTCAGGGTTGTGGAAAAACTGTTTTTT. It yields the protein CAISFRVVEKLFF.

CDR3 loop: CASSEYRDTEAFF. In nucleotides, the CDR3 is TGTGCCAGCAGTGAATACAGGGACACTGAAGCTTTCTTT. The chain joins TRBV25-1 to TRBJ1-1, with D possibly TRBD1 on 5 matching bases. V was cut by 0 bases and J by 3 bases, with 5 bases left in between. Germline V lookup: CDR1 MGHDK, CDR2 SYGVNS. The CDR3 is made up of 13 amino acids.

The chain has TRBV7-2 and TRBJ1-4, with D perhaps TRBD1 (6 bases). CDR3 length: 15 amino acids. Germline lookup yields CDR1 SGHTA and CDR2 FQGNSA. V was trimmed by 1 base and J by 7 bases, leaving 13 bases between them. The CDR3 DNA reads TGTGCCAGCAGCTTAGAGACAGGAACGGGTGAAAAACTGTTTTTT. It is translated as CASSLETGTGEKLFF.

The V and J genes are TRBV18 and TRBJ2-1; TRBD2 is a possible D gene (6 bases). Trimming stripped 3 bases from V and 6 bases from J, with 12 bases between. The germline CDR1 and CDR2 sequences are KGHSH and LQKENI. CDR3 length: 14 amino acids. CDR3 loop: CASSPSGRFNEQFF. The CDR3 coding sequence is TGTGCCAGCTCACCCTCGGGGAGGTTCAATGAGCAGTTCTTC.

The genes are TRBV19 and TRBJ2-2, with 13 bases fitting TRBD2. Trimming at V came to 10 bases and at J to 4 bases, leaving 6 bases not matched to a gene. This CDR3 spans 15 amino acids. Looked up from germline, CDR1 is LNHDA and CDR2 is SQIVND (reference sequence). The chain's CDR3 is CATGLAGVITGELFF. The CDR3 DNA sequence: TGTGCCACAGGACTAGCGGGAGTTATCACCGGGGAGCTGTTTTTT.

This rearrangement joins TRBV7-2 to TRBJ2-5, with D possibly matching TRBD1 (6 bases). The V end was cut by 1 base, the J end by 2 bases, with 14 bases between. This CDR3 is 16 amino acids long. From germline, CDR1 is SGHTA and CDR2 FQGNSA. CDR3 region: CASSLGRQVQQETQYF. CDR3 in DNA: TGTGCCAGCAGCTTAGGGCGACAGGTCCAACAAGAGACCCAGTACTTC.

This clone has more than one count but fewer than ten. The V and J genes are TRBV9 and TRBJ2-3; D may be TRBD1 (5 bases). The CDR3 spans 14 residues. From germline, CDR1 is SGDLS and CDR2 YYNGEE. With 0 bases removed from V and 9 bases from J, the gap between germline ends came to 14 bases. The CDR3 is CASSVGLNKGTQYF. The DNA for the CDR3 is TGTGCCAGCAGCGTAGGTCTCAATAAGGGGACGCAGTATTTT.